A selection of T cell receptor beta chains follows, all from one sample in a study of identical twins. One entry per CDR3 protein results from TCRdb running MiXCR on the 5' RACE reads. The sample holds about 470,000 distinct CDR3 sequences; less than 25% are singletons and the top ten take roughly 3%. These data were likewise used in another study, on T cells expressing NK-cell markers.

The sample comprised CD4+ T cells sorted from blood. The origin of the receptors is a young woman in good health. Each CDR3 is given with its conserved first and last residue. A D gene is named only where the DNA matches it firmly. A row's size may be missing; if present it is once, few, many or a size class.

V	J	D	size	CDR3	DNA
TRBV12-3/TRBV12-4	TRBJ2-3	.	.	CASSLSRGTDTQYF	TGTGCCAGCAGTTTGTCCCGGGGAACAGATACGCAGTATTTT
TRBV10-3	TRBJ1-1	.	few	CAISESTNRPAFF	TGTGCCATCAGTGAGTCGACAAATAGGCCAGCTTTCTTT
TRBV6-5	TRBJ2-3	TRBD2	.	CASSYSSAGVSTDTQYF	TGTGCCAGCAGTTACTCGAGCGCGGGGGTTAGCACAGATACGCAGTATTTT
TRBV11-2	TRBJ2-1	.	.	CASSPPTSPHNEQFF	TGTGCCAGCAGCCCGCCCACTAGCCCCCACAATGAGCAGTTCTTC
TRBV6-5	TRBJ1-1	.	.	CASSYSIGRLNTEAFF	TGTGCCAGCAGTTACTCGATAGGCAGGCTGAACACTGAAGCTTTCTTT
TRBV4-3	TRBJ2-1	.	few	CASSQVKRFSSYNEQFF	TGCGCCAGCAGCCAAGTTAAGCGGTTCAGCTCCTACAATGAGCAGTTCTTC
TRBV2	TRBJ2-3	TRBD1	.	CASRGQGSDTQYF	TGTGCCAGCAGAGGACAGGGGTCAGATACGCAGTATTTT
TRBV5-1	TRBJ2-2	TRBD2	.	CASSSAGGPAGELFF	TGCGCCAGCAGCTCAGCGGGGGGGCCAGCCGGGGAGCTGTTTTTT
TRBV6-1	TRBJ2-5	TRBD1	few	CASRLGQGRQKTQYF	TGTGCCAGCAGACTGGGACAGGGGAGACAGAAGACCCAGTACTTC
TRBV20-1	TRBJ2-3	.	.	CSAIGGGPLRSTDTQYF	TGCAGTGCCATCGGTGGGGGGCCACTACGTAGCACAGATACGCAGTATTTT